The source of this T cell receptor beta chain is a study of T cell responses to AZD1222 COVID-19 vaccine. General study points: Seropositive AZD1222 recipients at baseline numbered only 6 or 7. The sample set comprised mostly white British donors with more females, and clonal diversity was possibly underestimated. Once two AZD1222 doses were given, Spike-specific TCR breadth and depth went up.

Clones were sequenced by immunoSEQ multiplex PCR, and TCRdb holds only the in-frame ones, with some missing. The table lists about 82,000 clones, roughly 84% of them singletons. The sample holds one count of this clone. Its antigen is undetermined. The CDR3 length is 14 residues. The germline V and J ends were trimmed by 9 bases and 5 bases, with 17 bases remaining between them. Germline V gene sequence: CDR1 SNHLY, CDR2 FYNNEI. Second-dose recipients at about 4 or about 12 weeks were treated as one pooled group. This receptor was identified in an adult who received the AZD1222 COVID-19 vaccine. The rearrangement links TRBV2 to TRBJ1-5; D is possibly TRBD1 (5 bases). The sample in question was peripheral blood, obtained 28 days after the second AZD1222 dose. CDR3 sequence: CASHSGLADQPQHF. CDR3 in DNA: TGTGCCAGTCACTCAGGGTTGGCGGATCAGCCCCAGCATTTT. Variable domain in full (rest from reference TRBV2 and TRBJ1-5): EPEVTQTPSHQVTQMGQEVILRCVPISNHLYFYWYRQILGQKVEFLVSFYNNEISEKSEIFDDQFSVERPDGSNFTLKIRSTKLEDSAMYFCASHSGLADQPQHFGDGTRLSIL.